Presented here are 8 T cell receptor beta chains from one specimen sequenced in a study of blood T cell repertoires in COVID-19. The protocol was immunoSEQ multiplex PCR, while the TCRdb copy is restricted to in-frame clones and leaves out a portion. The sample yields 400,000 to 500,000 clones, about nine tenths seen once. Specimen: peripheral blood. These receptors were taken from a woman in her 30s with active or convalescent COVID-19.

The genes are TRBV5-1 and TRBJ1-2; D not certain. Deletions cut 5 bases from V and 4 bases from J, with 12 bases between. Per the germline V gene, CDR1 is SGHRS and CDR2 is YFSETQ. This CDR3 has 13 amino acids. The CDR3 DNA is TGCGCCAGCAGGTATGAGGGAAGCTATGGCTACACCTTC. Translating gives CASRYEGSYGYTF.

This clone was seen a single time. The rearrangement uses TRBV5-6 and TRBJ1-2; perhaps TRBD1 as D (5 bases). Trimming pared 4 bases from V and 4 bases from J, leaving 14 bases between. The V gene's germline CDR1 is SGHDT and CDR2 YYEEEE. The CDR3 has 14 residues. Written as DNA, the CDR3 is TGTGCCAGCAGCCTCGACAGTACTATCTATGGCTACACCTTC. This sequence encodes CASSLDSTIYGYTF. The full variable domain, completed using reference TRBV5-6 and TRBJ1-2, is DAGVTQSPTHLIKTRGQQVTLRCSPKSGHDTVSWYQQALGQGPQFIFQYYEEEERQRGNFPDRFSGHQFPNYSSELNVNALLLGDSALYLCASSLDSTIYGYTFGSGTRLTVV.

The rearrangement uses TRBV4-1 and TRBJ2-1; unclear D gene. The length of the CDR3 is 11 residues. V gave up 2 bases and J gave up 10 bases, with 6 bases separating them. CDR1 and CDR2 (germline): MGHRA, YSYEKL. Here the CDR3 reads CASSQKLEQFF. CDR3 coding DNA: TGCGCCAGCAGCCAAAAGCTGGAGCAGTTCTTC.

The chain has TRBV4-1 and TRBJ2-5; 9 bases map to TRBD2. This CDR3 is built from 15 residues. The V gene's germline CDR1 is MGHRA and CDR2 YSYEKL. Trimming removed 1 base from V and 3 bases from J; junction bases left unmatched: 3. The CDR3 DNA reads TGCGCCAGCAGCCAAGTAGGCGGGGGGGAAGAGACCCAGTACTTC. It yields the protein CASSQVGGGEETQYF.

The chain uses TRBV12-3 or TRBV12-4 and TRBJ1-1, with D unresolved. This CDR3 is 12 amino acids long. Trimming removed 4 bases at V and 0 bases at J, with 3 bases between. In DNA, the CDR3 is TGTGCCAGCAGTTATATGAACACTGAAGCTTTCTTT. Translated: CASSYMNTEAFF.

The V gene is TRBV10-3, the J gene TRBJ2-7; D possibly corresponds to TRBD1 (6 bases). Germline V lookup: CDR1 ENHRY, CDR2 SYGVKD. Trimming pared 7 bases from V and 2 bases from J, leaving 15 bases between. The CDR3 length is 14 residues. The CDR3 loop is CAINDQGIPYEQYF. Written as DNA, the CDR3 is TGTGCCATCAACGATCAGGGGATCCCCTACGAGCAGTACTTC.

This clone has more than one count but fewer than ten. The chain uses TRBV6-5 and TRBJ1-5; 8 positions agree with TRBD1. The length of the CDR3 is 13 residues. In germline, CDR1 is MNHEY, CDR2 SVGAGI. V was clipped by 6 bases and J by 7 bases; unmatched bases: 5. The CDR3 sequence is CASRGQGGQPQHF. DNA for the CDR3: TGTGCCAGCAGAGGACAGGGCGGGCAGCCCCAGCATTTT.

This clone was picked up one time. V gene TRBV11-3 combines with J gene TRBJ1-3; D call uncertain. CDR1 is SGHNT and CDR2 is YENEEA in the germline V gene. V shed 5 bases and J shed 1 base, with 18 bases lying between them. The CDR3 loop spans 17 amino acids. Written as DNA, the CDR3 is TGTGCCAGCAGCCTTAACTCAAATCTATTATCTGGAAACACCATATATTTT. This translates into CASSLNSNLLSGNTIYF.